These 27 T cell receptor beta chains were sequenced from one sample in a study of T cell responses to AZD1222 COVID-19 vaccine. TCRdb keeps only in-frame clones here, not all; method: immunoSEQ multiplex PCR. The table shows 150,000 to 200,000 clones, with 85% to 95% occurring only once. The sample was peripheral blood, taken on day 0 of AZD1222 vaccination. The receptors were sampled from an adult in good health.

The rearrangement uses TRBV3-1 (or the pseudogene TRBV3-2) and TRBJ1-4; 8 bases fit TRBD1. Germline CDR1 is LGHDT and CDR2 is YNNKEL (reference sequence). The CDR3 runs to 14 residues. V shed 5 bases, J shed 8 bases, and the junction held 7 bases outside the gene matches. The CDR3 DNA reads as TGTGCCAGCAGCAAACAGGGGGAGAGAGAAAAACTGTTTTTT. It yields the protein CASSKQGEREKLFF.

V usage is TRBV19 and J usage is TRBJ1-2; D is unresolved. The ends were cut back, 1 base at V and 8 bases at J, with 14 bases in the middle. CDR1 LNHDA and CDR2 SQIVND come from the germline V gene (reference sequence). The CDR3 extends over 14 amino acids. CDR3 sequence: CASSIGHPTGGYTF. The CDR3, as DNA: TGTGCCAGTAGTATAGGACACCCAACCGGGGGCTACACCTTC.

The chain recombines TRBV4-3 with TRBJ1-3, with a possible D match to TRBD1 (6 bases). The CDR3 contains 15 residues. Germline V gene data show CDR1 as LGHNA and CDR2 as YSLEER. V was cut by 1 base and J by 4 bases, with 11 bases left in between. CDR3 DNA: TGCGCCAGCAGCCAAGTAGGGGGTCAGGGAAACACCATATATTTT. The encoded protein is CASSQVGGQGNTIYF.

The rearrangement uses TRBV29-1 and TRBJ1-1; D perhaps matches TRBD1 (6 bases). Germline V gene data show CDR1 as SQVTM and CDR2 as ANQGSEA. The CDR3 has 15 residues. Trimming stripped 5 bases from V and 3 bases from J, with 19 bases between. CDR3 amino acids: CSVTDRTWVDTEAFF. CDR3 DNA sequence: TGCAGCGTTACGGACAGAACTTGGGTGGACACTGAAGCTTTCTTT.

The CDR3 DNA reads TGCGCCAGCAGCACAGGACAGGGAGATAACTATGGCTACACCTTC. It encodes CASSTGQGDNYGYTF. The chain combines TRBV5-1 with TRBJ1-2; 8 nucleotides match TRBD1. The CDR3 loop spans 15 amino acids. Germline V lookup: CDR1 SGHRS, CDR2 YFSETQ. Trimming at V came to 4 bases and at J to 1 base, leaving 6 bases not matched to a gene. Based on the CDR3 plus reference TRBV5-1 and TRBJ1-2, the full variable domain is KAGVTQTPRYLIKTRGQQVTLSCSPISGHRSVSWYQQTPGQGLQFLFEYFSETQRNKGNFPGRFSGRQFSNSRSEMNVSTLELGDSALYLCASSTGQGDNYGYTFGSGTRLTVV.

The gene calls are TRBV28 and TRBJ1-3; 9 nucleotides match TRBD1. Germline V gene sequence: CDR1 MDHEN, CDR2 SYDVKM. CDR3 length: 17 amino acids. With 5 bases clipped from V and 2 bases from J, the junction kept 10 bases outside the gene matches. CDR3 nucleotide sequence: TGTGCCAGCAGTACCCCGGGACAGGGAACGACTGGAAACACCATATATTTT. It encodes CASSTPGQGTTGNTIYF.

The CDR3 is CASSVSPEPYEQYF. For the CDR3, the DNA is TGTGCCAGCAGCGTAAGCCCAGAGCCCTACGAGCAGTACTTC. V usage is TRBV9 and J usage is TRBJ2-7; D is ambiguous. This CDR3 spans 14 amino acids. CDR1 and CDR2 (germline): SGDLS, YYNGEE. The V and J ends lost 1 base and 2 bases respectively, with 10 bases between them.

V usage is TRBV9 and J usage is TRBJ2-3, with D unclear. The CDR3 contains 16 residues. The V end was cut by 3 bases, the J end by 2 bases, with 16 bases between. Germline values: CDR1 SGDLS, CDR2 YYNGEE. The CDR3 region is CASSAHEGDSTDTQYF. The CDR3, as DNA: TGTGCCAGCAGCGCCCATGAAGGAGACTCCACAGATACGCAGTATTTT.

This clone was detected only once. V is TRBV27 and J is TRBJ1-5; possible D gene TRBD1, 6 bases. The length of the CDR3 is 17 residues. The germline gives CDR1 MNHEY, CDR2 SMNVEV (reference sequence). V lost 4 bases, J lost 5 bases, and 21 bases lay in between. The CDR3 loop reads CASSSLSRTGPHQPQHF. CDR3 nucleotide sequence: TGTGCCAGCAGTTCCCTAAGCCGAACAGGGCCGCATCAGCCCCAGCATTTT.

V is TRBV3-1 (or the pseudogene TRBV3-2) and J is TRBJ1-1; D perhaps matches TRBD1 (5 bases). V lost 6 bases and J lost 7, with 18 bases in between. CDR1 LGHDT and CDR2 YNNKEL come from the germline V gene (reference sequence). This CDR3 spans 14 amino acids. The CDR3 loop reads CASSHHGRTLEAFF. In DNA, the CDR3 is TGTGCCAGCAGTCACCATGGGAGGACACTTGAAGCTTTCTTT.

The chain couples TRBV6-5 to TRBJ1-2, with D tentatively TRBD1 (5 bases). The CDR3 consists of 14 residues. Looked up from germline, CDR1 is MNHEY and CDR2 is SVGAGI. Trimming took 8 bases from V and 2 from J, leaving 15 bases between them. The CDR3 region has the DNA TGTGCCAGCGACTCCTTAGGGGTAAACTATGGCTACACCTTC. Translation: CASDSLGVNYGYTF.

This rearrangement joins TRBV23-1 to TRBJ1-4; no definite D call. TRBV23-1 is labeled an ORF, and its function is uncertain. There are 12 residues in the CDR3. V dropped 0 bases and J dropped 8 bases, with 4 bases sitting between them. CDR3: CASSQSGEKLFF. The CDR3 region has the DNA TGCGCCAGCAGTCAATCGGGGGAAAAACTGTTTTTT.

J is TRBJ1-2 and V is TRBV10-1, with 9 bases that match TRBD1. Trimming removed 6 bases from V and 1 base from J; junction bases left unmatched: 9. There are 16 residues in the CDR3. Germline-derived CDR1 and CDR2 are WNHNN and SYGVQD (reference sequence). In nucleotides, the CDR3 is TGCGCCAGCAGCCCCGGACAGGGGAACTTTAACTATGGCTACACCTTC. Translating gives CASSPGQGNFNYGYTF.

V gene TRBV9 combines with J gene TRBJ2-1; 11 nucleotides line up with TRBD1. Germline V gives CDR1 SGDLS, CDR2 YYNGEE. This CDR3 region has 16 residues. Unmatched junction bases numbered 9, after V lost 4 bases and J lost 6 bases. Here the CDR3 DNA reads TGTGCCAGCAGCCGCCGGGGACAGGGGGGTGGCAATGAGCAGTTCTTC. Its translation is CASSRRGQGGGNEQFF.

The chain has TRBV2 and TRBJ2-2; 7 bases are shared with TRBD2. The CDR3 extends over 14 amino acids. CDR1 SNHLY and CDR2 FYNNEI come from the germline V gene. J gave up 4 bases and V 1 base, and 0 bases lay outside the gene matches. The CDR3 region has the DNA TGTGCCAGCAGTGAAGGCGGGGGCACCGGGGAGCTGTTTTTT. Protein product: CASSEGGGTGELFF.

The chain couples TRBV24-1 to TRBJ1-5, with TRBD1 matching 8 bases. V was pared by 5 bases and J by 2 bases, with 10 bases of the junction left unmatched. Per the germline V gene, CDR1 is KGHDR and CDR2 is SFDVKD. The CDR3 extends over 17 amino acids. This CDR3 reads CATSASQGDGGNQPQHF. DNA for the CDR3: TGTGCCACCAGTGCCTCACAGGGGGATGGCGGCAATCAGCCCCAGCATTTT.

This chain links TRBV18 with TRBJ1-6; TRBD1 is a possible D gene (6 bases). The CDR3 is 16 amino acids. V was shortened by 0 bases and J by 8 bases, with 14 bases between the two germline ends. Germline-derived CDR1 and CDR2 are KGHSH and LQKENI. The CDR3 is CASSPPSPGAHSPLHF. The CDR3 DNA sequence: TGTGCCAGCTCACCACCGTCCCCAGGGGCGCATTCACCCCTCCACTTT.

The J gene is TRBJ1-5, the V gene TRBV7-9, with a tentative D call TRBD1 (5 bases). Germline values: CDR1 SEHNR, CDR2 FQNEAQ (reference sequence). Deletions cut 1 base from V and 4 bases from J, with 11 bases between. This CDR3 is built from 15 residues. The chain's CDR3 is CASSLGGRENQPQHF. The DNA of the CDR3 is TGTGCCAGCAGCTTAGGGGGCCGAGAAAATCAGCCCCAGCATTTT.

As concerns this clone: The sample contains more than one DNA sequence encoding this CDR3. The chain uses TRBV3-1 (or the pseudogene TRBV3-2) and TRBJ1-5; no reliable D call. Germline loops: CDR1 LGHDT, CDR2 YNNKEL (reference sequence). The CDR3 has 15 residues. Deletions cut 0 bases from V and 6 bases from J, with 12 bases between. This chain's CDR3 is CASSQDTGKGQPQHF. In nucleotides, the CDR3 is TGTGCCAGCAGCCAAGATACTGGCAAGGGTCAGCCCCAGCATTTT.

V and J are TRBV7-8 and TRBJ1-5, with 9 bases identical to TRBD1. The CDR3 is made up of 15 amino acids. V dropped 5 bases and J dropped 6; count of bases not matched to a gene: 8. CDR1 is SGHVS, CDR2 FQNEAQ, per germline. In nucleotides, the CDR3 is TGTGCCAGCAGCCTAGGACAGGGGCAAAGTCAGCCCCAGCATTTT. Protein: CASSLGQGQSQPQHF.

This clone was counted once. The V gene is TRBV19, the J gene TRBJ1-1; D may be TRBD1 (5 bases). The CDR3 is made up of 14 amino acids. The ends were cut back, 6 bases at V and 2 bases at J, with 13 bases in the middle. The germline V gene has CDR1 LNHDA and CDR2 SQIVND (reference sequence). The chain's CDR3 is CASRGVGINTEAFF. The CDR3, as DNA: TGTGCCAGTAGGGGGGTCGGGATTAACACTGAAGCTTTCTTT.

The chain uses TRBV10-2 and TRBJ1-2; TRBD1 is a possible D gene (6 bases). Germline CDR1 is WSHSY and CDR2 is SAAADI. V was trimmed by 6 bases and J by 7 bases, leaving 12 bases between them. This CDR3 is 12 amino acids long. The CDR3 DNA reads as TGCGCCAGCAGCGAGGGGGGGACTGGCTACACCTTC. This gives the protein CASSEGGTGYTF.

V is TRBV12-3 or TRBV12-4 and J is TRBJ2-2, with D perhaps matching TRBD1 (6 bases). Trimming stripped 7 bases from V and 3 bases from J, with 9 bases between. This CDR3 contains 13 residues. In DNA, the CDR3 is TGTGCCAGCAACAGGGCGCACACCGGGGAGCTGTTTTTT. Residues: CASNRAHTGELFF.

The chain is built from TRBV5-1 and TRBJ1-2, with D possibly matching TRBD1 (6 bases). Germline CDR1 SGHRS, CDR2 YFSETQ. Trimming removed 5 bases at V and 8 bases at J, with 19 bases between. The CDR3 has 14 residues. CDR3 bases: TGCGCCAGCAGACCGGACAGCCCCGTTTGGGGCTACACCTTC. Protein: CASRPDSPVWGYTF.

This chain connects TRBV27 to TRBJ1-6; D not certain. Trimming stripped 2 bases from V and 8 bases from J, with 7 bases between. CDR1 is MNHEY, CDR2 SMNVEV, per germline (reference sequence). The CDR3 totals 13 residues. The CDR3 reads CASSLATHSPLHF. In DNA, the CDR3 is TGTGCCAGCAGTTTAGCCACTCATTCACCCCTCCACTTT.

This clone was detected once. The chain recombines TRBV18 with TRBJ1-3; D remains unclear. Trimming took off 3 bases at V and 4 bases at J, with 10 bases between the two ends. The germline CDR1 and CDR2 sequences are KGHSH and LQKENI. This CDR3 contains 14 residues. This CDR3 is CASSPQREGNTIYF. CDR3 nucleotides: TGTGCCAGCTCACCGCAGCGCGAGGGAAACACCATATATTTT. Drawing the rest from reference TRBV18 and TRBJ1-3, the complete variable domain is NAGVMQNPRHLVRRRGQEARLRCSPMKGHSHVYWYRQLPEEGLKFMVYLQKENIIDESGMPKERFSAEFPKEGPSILRIQQVVRGDSAAYFCASSPQREGNTIYFGEGSWLTVV.

This chain joins TRBV2 and TRBJ1-4, with 9 bases identical to TRBD1. Germline trimming cut 6 bases from V and 2 bases from J; bases unmatched to any gene: 4. The length of the CDR3 is 15 residues. Germline V gives CDR1 SNHLY, CDR2 FYNNEI. In DNA, the CDR3 is TGTGCCAGCAGACAGGGGGCAGGGACTAATGAAAAACTGTTTTTT. Protein: CASRQGAGTNEKLFF.